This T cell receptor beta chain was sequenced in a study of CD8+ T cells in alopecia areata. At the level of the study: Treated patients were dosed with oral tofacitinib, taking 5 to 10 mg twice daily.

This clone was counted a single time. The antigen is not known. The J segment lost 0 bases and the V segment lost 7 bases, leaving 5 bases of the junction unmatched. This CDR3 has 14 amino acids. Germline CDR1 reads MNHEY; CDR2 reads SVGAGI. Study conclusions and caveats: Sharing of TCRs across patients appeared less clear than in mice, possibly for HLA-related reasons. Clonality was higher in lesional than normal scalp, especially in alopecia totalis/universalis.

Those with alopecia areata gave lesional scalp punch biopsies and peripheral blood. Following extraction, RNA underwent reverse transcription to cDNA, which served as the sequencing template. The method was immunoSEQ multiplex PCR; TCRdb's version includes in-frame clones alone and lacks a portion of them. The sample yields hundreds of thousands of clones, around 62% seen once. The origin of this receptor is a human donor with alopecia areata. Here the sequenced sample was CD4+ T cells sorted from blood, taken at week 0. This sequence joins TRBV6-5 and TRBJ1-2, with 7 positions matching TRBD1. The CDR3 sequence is CASNNRGPNYGYTF. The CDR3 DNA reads TGTGCCAGCAATAACAGGGGCCCTAACTATGGCTACACCTTC.